These 18 T cell receptor beta chains were all obtained from the same sample, sequenced in a study of blood T cell repertoires in COVID-19 (dated by TCRdb to the early 2020s). The library was generated by the immunoSEQ multiplex PCR assay. This immuneACCESS table, as held by TCRdb, lists in-frame sequences with V and J called but not all clones. Of the missing ones, under half trace to an unresolved V gene in checked studies; the others have no known cause. The sample table lists about 160,000 clones, about 92% of them with a count of one. Roughly 2% of the sample is taken by the ten largest. The sequenced sample was peripheral blood. All receptors come from an older woman with COVID-19, enrolled during active disease.

The chain joins TRBV18 to TRBJ1-5; 7 nucleotides agree with TRBD1. The V and J ends lost 1 base and 5 bases, in that order; junction bases with no gene match: 8. The length of the CDR3 is 16 residues. CDR1 KGHSH and CDR2 LQKENI come from the germline V gene. CDR3 DNA sequence: TGTGCCAGCTCACCACGGCAGGGGGTTTCTCATCAGCCCCAGCATTTT. As protein: CASSPRQGVSHQPQHF.

The V call is TRBV5-4, the J call TRBJ1-1, with 7 bases lining up with TRBD1. Germline V gene lookup returns CDR1 SGHNT and CDR2 YYREEE (reference sequence). The V segment lost 4 bases and the J segment 1 base; nucleotides outside the gene matches: 10. This CDR3 is 16 amino acids long. The CDR3 bases are TGTGCCAGCAGCCCGGGACAGATTCGGGGGAACACTGAAGCTTTCTTT. Translation: CASSPGQIRGNTEAFF.

The chain links TRBV13 to TRBJ1-1; TRBD1 might be the D (6 bases). The CDR3 is 14 residues long. Trimming cost V 6 bases and J 0 bases, with 11 bases left between them. Germline loops: CDR1 PRHDT, CDR2 FYEKMQ (reference sequence). DNA of the CDR3: TGTGCCAGCAGTTACAGGGTGTTGAACACTGAAGCTTTCTTT. Residues: CASSYRVLNTEAFF.

V and J are TRBV7-9 and TRBJ2-3; 10 bases match TRBD1. With 2 bases clipped from V and 4 bases from J, the junction kept 9 bases outside the gene matches. The germline V gene has CDR1 SEHNR and CDR2 FQNEAQ (reference sequence). The CDR3 sequence is 17 residues long. The CDR3 loop is CASSLIPGQGFPDTQYF. The CDR3 DNA is TGTGCCAGCAGCTTAATACCGGGACAGGGGTTCCCAGATACGCAGTATTTT.

This chain uses TRBV3-1 (or the pseudogene TRBV3-2) with TRBJ1-2; D uncertain. Deletions cut 3 bases from V and 5 bases from J, with 10 bases between. CDR3 length equals 13 residues. The V gene's germline CDR1 is LGHDT and CDR2 YNNKEL (reference sequence). CDR3 residues: CASSQAGKYGYTF. Here the CDR3 DNA reads TGTGCCAGCAGCCAGGCGGGGAAGTATGGCTACACCTTC.

A few counts support this clone. This rearrangement joins TRBV30 to TRBJ1-1, with a possible D match to TRBD1 (6 bases). The CDR3 sequence is 14 residues long. Germline V gives CDR1 GTSNPN, CDR2 SVGIG (reference sequence). V lost 3 bases, J lost 5 bases, and 16 bases lay in between. The CDR3 DNA follows: TGTGCCTGGAGGTCACAGGGCAGGGGAACTGAAGCTTTCTTT. This sequence encodes CAWRSQGRGTEAFF.

This chain uses TRBV7-2 with TRBJ1-3, with TRBD1 identical over 7 bases. The CDR3 runs to 14 residues. Germline CDR1 and CDR2: SGHTA and FQGNSA. V shed 2 bases and J 8 bases; nucleotides not matched to a gene: 6. In DNA form, the CDR3 reads TGTGCCAGCAGCTTACGACAGGGTGGGGACACCATATATTTT. It translates to CASSLRQGGDTIYF.

The chain joins TRBV7-8 to TRBJ1-2; TRBD1 might be the D (6 bases). Trimming took 0 bases from V and 3 from J, leaving 11 bases between them. CDR1 and CDR2 (germline): SGHVS, FQNEAQ. The CDR3 extends over 15 amino acids. The CDR3 sequence is CASSLALPGDYGYTF. Written as DNA, the CDR3 is TGTGCCAGCAGCTTAGCGCTCCCAGGGGACTATGGCTACACCTTC.

The chain has TRBV6-4 and TRBJ1-1; D ambiguous. Trimming left V 6 bases short and J 1 base short, with 12 bases between. The V gene's germline CDR1 is MRHNA and CDR2 SNTAGT. This CDR3 has 14 amino acids. The CDR3 DNA sequence: TGTGCCAGCAGACAAACAGCTACGAACACTGAAGCTTTCTTT. As protein: CASRQTATNTEAFF.

This clone was observed a handful of times. The J gene is TRBJ2-5, the V gene TRBV7-2, with 9 positions matching TRBD1. V dropped 8 bases and J dropped 5; count of bases not matched to a gene: 9. The CDR3 sequence is 14 residues long. Germline CDR1 and CDR2: SGHTA and FQGNSA. CDR3 bases: TGTGCCAGCGGCCAACAGGGGGCCGGGGAGACCCAGTACTTC. It yields the protein CASGQQGAGETQYF.

The CDR3 is CASSLALSGVSGNQPQHF. In DNA form, the CDR3 reads TGTGCCAGCAGCTTAGCACTATCAGGGGTATCGGGCAATCAGCCCCAGCATTTT. The chain has TRBV7-9 and TRBJ1-5; maybe TRBD1 (6 bases). The length of the CDR3 is 18 residues. V lost 0 bases and J 2 bases, leaving 17 bases between the germline ends. The germline V gene encodes CDR1 SEHNR and CDR2 FQNEAQ (reference sequence).

The V call is TRBV19, the J call TRBJ1-1; D is possibly TRBD1 (5 bases). The V end lost 7 bases, the J end lost 0 bases, and 9 bases lay between the germline ends. CDR1 LNHDA and CDR2 SQIVND come from the germline V gene (reference sequence). The CDR3 is made up of 13 amino acids. CDR3 loop: CASMGLMNTEAFF. The CDR3 DNA reads as TGTGCCAGTATGGGACTGATGAACACTGAAGCTTTCTTT.

The genes are TRBV7-2 and TRBJ2-7; the D is unclear. V lost 4 bases and J 4 bases, leaving 11 bases between the germline ends. Germline CDR1 is SGHTA and CDR2 is FQGNSA. The CDR3 has 13 amino acids. This chain's CDR3 is CASSSSAGYEQYF. The CDR3 nucleotides are TGTGCCAGCAGCTCCAGCGCTGGGTACGAGCAGTACTTC.

The chain joins TRBV11-2 to TRBJ2-3, with D perhaps TRBD2 (5 bases). The CDR3 is made up of 14 amino acids. Trimming took off 9 bases at V and 1 base at J, with 14 bases between the two ends. Germline V gives CDR1 SGHAT, CDR2 FQNNGV. Here the CDR3 DNA reads TGTGCCAGTCGCGGGCTCTGGGGCACAGATACGCAGTATTTT. Translation gives CASRGLWGTDTQYF.

This chain joins TRBV7-9 and TRBJ1-2; the D is unclear. There are 13 residues in the CDR3. The V gene's germline CDR1 is SEHNR and CDR2 FQNEAQ (reference sequence). The V end lost 0 bases, the J end lost 4 bases, and 6 bases lay between the germline ends. The CDR3 loop reads CASSLATLYGYTF. For the CDR3, the DNA is TGTGCCAGCAGCTTAGCGACTCTCTATGGCTACACCTTC.

The rearrangement joins TRBV14 to TRBJ1-2; 9 bases align to TRBD1. CDR3 size: 14 residues. Germline assignment: CDR1 SGHDN and CDR2 FVKESK. V shed 5 bases and J 3 bases; nucleotides not matched to a gene: 4. DNA of the CDR3: TGTGCCAGCAGCGAGGGACAGGGCCACTATGGCTACACCTTC. This encodes CASSEGQGHYGYTF.

CDR3 nucleotide sequence: TGTGCCAGCAGCGAGGCGGGTCTCCGGGGCACTGAAGCTTTCTTT. Its translation is CASSEAGLRGTEAFF. The gene calls are TRBV6-2 or TRBV6-3 and TRBJ1-1; no definite D call. Trimming took 6 bases from V and 4 from J, leaving 18 bases between them. Germline CDR1 is MNHEY and CDR2 is SVGEGT. This CDR3 contains 15 residues.

This chain connects TRBV7-9 to TRBJ2-7; tentatively, D is TRBD2 (7 bases). The CDR3 has 16 residues. Per germline, CDR1 SEHNR and CDR2 FQNEAQ (reference sequence). The V end lost 2 bases, the J end lost 0 bases, and 14 bases lay between the germline ends. In DNA, the CDR3 is TGTGCCAGCAGCTTATCGCGGGGGCAGAGCTCCTACGAGCAGTACTTC. Translated, it gives CASSLSRGQSSYEQYF.